Listed below are T cell receptor beta chains from one sample, sequenced in a study of regulatory T cells in long-lasting Graves disease. Each CDR3 protein gets one entry after TCRdb re-called the multiplex PCR reads with MiXCR. The sample has 420,000 or so distinct CDR3 sequences, around 20% seen once. The source material was peripheral blood mononuclear cells (PBMCs), sampled when the disease was refractory, from a patient treated with antithyroid drugs. These receptors were collected from a female donor with Graves disease. The CDR3 runs from the conserved cysteine through the conserved F or W. D genes are given only for firm matches. Clone size is stated in some rows and not others, as once, few, many or a class when expanded.

j_call d_call v_call clone_size cdr3_nt cdr3_aa
TRBJ1-1 NA TRBV5-6 NA TGTGCCAGCAGCTTTTTCTTCGTAGGAGAATCTGAAGCTTTCTTT CASSFFFVGESEAFF
TRBJ1-2 NA TRBV2 many TGTGCCAGCACAGGGGACTATGGCTACACCTTC CASTGDYGYTF
TRBJ1-2 TRBD1 TRBV27 NA TGTGCCAGCAGTGACACAGGGGGAATATCCACCTATGGCTACACCTTC CASSDTGGISTYGYTF
TRBJ2-7 NA TRBV28 many TGTGCCAGCAGTTCCCCGGGACTTGGAACCTACGAGCAGTACTTC CASSSPGLGTYEQYF
TRBJ2-7 NA TRBV6-1 many TGTGCCAGCAGTGAAGCGAGAGGACGGATAGGCTCCTACGAGCAGTACTTC CASSEARGRIGSYEQYF
TRBJ1-4 NA TRBV29-1 NA TGCAGCGTTCGAAGGGGGGCGACTAATGAAAAACTGTTTTTT CSVRRGATNEKLFF
TRBJ2-3 TRBD2 TRBV2 NA TGTGCCACCTGGGCGGTAGCGGGGACGGGGCGGACAGATACGCAGTATTTT CATWAVAGTGRTDTQYF
TRBJ2-2 TRBD2 TRBV20-1 NA TGCAGTGCTAGAAAAATAGCGGGGCTGAACACCGGGGAGCTGTTTTTT CSARKIAGLNTGELFF
TRBJ2-1 NA TRBV19 many TGTGCCAGTAGTCAGGGGACTAACTACAATGAGCAGTTCTTC CASSQGTNYNEQFF
TRBJ2-5 TRBD1 TRBV6-1 many TGTGCCAGCAGTAGGACAGGCCCGGGAACCCAGTACTTC CASSRTGPGTQYF
TRBJ2-2 TRBD2 TRBV11-2 NA TGTGCCAGCAGCTTAGGGGAGCGGGGCACCGGGGAGCTGTTTTTT CASSLGERGTGELFF
TRBJ1-1 NA TRBV11-2 few TGTGCCAGCAGCTTGGTGGCGGGGGACGCTTTCTTT CASSLVAGDAFF
TRBJ1-6 TRBD1 TRBV6-1 few TGTGCCAGCAGGTTCCCCGCCGGGACAGTTGATTCACCCCTCCACTTT CASRFPAGTVDSPLHF
TRBJ2-7 NA TRBV30 NA TGTGCCTGGAGTTACTTAGGGGAGCGGTGCTTC CAWSYLGERCF
TRBJ2-5 NA TRBV14 many TGTGCCAGCAGCAGTGATAAGACCCAGTACTTC CASSSDKTQYF
TRBJ1-6 NA TRBV4-1 NA TGCGCCAGCAGCCCGGGGACGGTTAGTAATTCACCCCTCCACTTT CASSPGTVSNSPLHF
TRBJ2-6 NA TRBV6-1 NA TGTGCCAGCAAAGAGAGCTCTGGGGCCAACGTCCTGACTTTC CASKESSGANVLTF
TRBJ2-3 NA TRBV12-3/TRBV12-4 NA TGTGCCAGCAGTCCCGGACAGCTCGGTGCAGATACGCAGTATTTT CASSPGQLGADTQYF
TRBJ2-4 TRBD1 TRBV28 NA TGTGCCAGCAGTTGGGGGCTAAGGGGGCGCTTTCAGCACTTC CASSWGLRGRFQHF
TRBJ2-5 NA TRBV6-1 many TGTGCCAGCAGTGGATACGTGGGGGAGACCCAGTACTTC CASSGYVGETQYF
TRBJ2-2 NA TRBV19 few TGTGCCAGTAGGCTTCTCACCGGGGAGCTGTTTTTT CASRLLTGELFF
TRBJ1-2 NA TRBV7-9 once TGTGCCAGCAGCCGCATCGATCATGGCTACACCTTC CASSRIDHGYTF
TRBJ2-6 NA TRBV10-3 NA TGTGCCATCAGTACAGGGACTCGCTTGAACGTCCTGACTTTC CAISTGTRLNVLTF
TRBJ2-5 NA TRBV7-2 many TGTGCCAGCAGCTTAGCAGGCCCGAGGGGTGAGACCCAGTACTTC CASSLAGPRGETQYF
TRBJ2-3 TRBD2 TRBV20-1 NA TGCAGTGCTACCCCAGGGCTGGCTAGCGGGCACCACAGCACAGATACGCAGTATTTT CSATPGLASGHHSTDTQYF
TRBJ1-6 NA TRBV3-1 few TGTGCCAGCAGCGTCCGACGGGATTCACCCCTCCACTTT CASSVRRDSPLHF
TRBJ2-5 NA TRBV10-3 many TGTGCCATCAGTGATGGCGGCATTGGCGGTGGGACCCAGTACTTC CAISDGGIGGGTQYF